This T cell receptor beta chain emerged from a study of cytomegalovirus exposure and HLA in healthy donors. Of note for this clone: Its antigen remains unidentified.

Germline values: CDR1 MGHDK, CDR2 SYGVNS. CDR3 length equals 15 residues. V lost 1 base to trimming and J lost 2 bases, with 11 bases between them. The PCR contained 60 Vbeta and 13 Jbeta primers. Sequenced by immunoSEQ multiplex PCR; TCRdb stores in-frame clones only, minus some. The sample lists under 200,000 clones; roughly three quarters were seen once. General observations from the study: A likely sequencing artifact accounted for one observed cluster of highly shared sequence variants.

The TCR sequence derives from a man aged 18 to 29 in good health and CMV-seropositive. Sequencing used PBMCs. The chain combines TRBV25-1 with TRBJ1-1; no firm D call. The DNA for the CDR3 is TGTGCCAGCAGTGAATCTGGAGATATTAACACTGAAGCTTTCTTT. It specifies CASSESGDINTEAFF.